These 12 T cell receptor beta chains were sequenced from one sample in a study of cytomegalovirus exposure and HLA in healthy donors. The PCR contained 60 Vbeta and 13 Jbeta primers. Clones were sequenced by immunoSEQ multiplex PCR, and TCRdb holds only the in-frame ones, with some missing. The repertoire has 150,000 to 200,000 clones, about 81% of them found once; the top ten carry about 1.6%. The sequenced sample was PBMCs. The receptors come from a girl aged 5-17 years in good health and CMV-seropositive.

The rearrangement links TRBV6-5 to TRBJ2-4; 7 nucleotides match TRBD1. The CDR3 has 15 residues. Germline values: CDR1 MNHEY, CDR2 SVGAGI. V was clipped by 6 bases and J by 1 base; unmatched bases: 6. DNA for the CDR3: TGTGCCAGCAGACACGACAGGGACGCCAAAAACATTCAGTACTTC. Encoded protein: CASRHDRDAKNIQYF.

This chain links TRBV7-9 with TRBJ1-2, with a tentative D call TRBD1 (5 bases). Germline CDR1 is SEHNR and CDR2 is FQNEAQ (reference sequence). The CDR3 spans 12 residues. V gave up 5 bases and J gave up 4 bases, with 8 bases separating them. Here the CDR3 reads CASSQDSYGYTF. Here the CDR3 DNA reads TGTGCCAGCAGCCAAGACAGCTATGGCTACACCTTC. Based on the CDR3 plus reference TRBV7-9 and TRBJ1-2, the full variable domain is DTGVSQNPRHKITKRGQNVTFRCDPISEHNRLYWYRQTLGQGPEFLTYFQNEAQLEKSRLLSDRFSAERPKGSFSTLEIQRTEQGDSAMYLCASSQDSYGYTFGSGTRLTVV.

The V and J genes are TRBV7-3 and TRBJ1-2; TRBD1 is a possible D gene (5 bases). This CDR3 region has 15 residues. The germline V gene encodes CDR1 SGHTA and CDR2 FQGTGA. V was pared by 3 bases and J by 4 bases, with 15 bases between. CDR3 in DNA: TGTGCCAGCAGCTTCCAGGGCCGGAGCGCCTATGGCTACACCTTC. It is translated as CASSFQGRSAYGYTF.

This clone has a single count. J is TRBJ2-3 and V is TRBV9, with D perhaps matching TRBD2 (6 bases). Trimming removed 4 bases from V and 2 bases from J, with 14 bases in between. The CDR3 runs 15 residues. Germline assignment: CDR1 SGDLS and CDR2 YYNGEE. CDR3 coding DNA: TGTGCCAGCAGCCCCCGACTAGGTCCCACAGATACGCAGTATTTT. Translated: CASSPRLGPTDTQYF.

The CDR3 loop is CASSVGQGRGEQFF. The CDR3, as DNA: TGTGCCAGCAGCGTTGGGCAGGGGAGAGGTGAGCAGTTCTTC. This chain uses TRBV7-3 with TRBJ2-1, with a possible D match to TRBD1 (6 bases). CDR1 SGHTA and CDR2 FQGTGA come from the germline V gene. This CDR3 spans 14 amino acids. Between the trimmed V and J ends, which lost 5 bases and 9 bases, there was a span of 17 bases.

The J gene is TRBJ2-5, the V gene TRBV10-2, with TRBD1 matching over 9 bases. CDR3 length: 16 amino acids. Per germline, CDR1 WSHSY and CDR2 SAAADI. V trimming: 5 bases; J trimming: 5 bases; junction bases outside the gene matches: 12. The CDR3 DNA is TGCGCCAGCAGTCCCCGACAGGGGGGATCGGGGGAGACCCAGTACTTC. Translation: CASSPRQGGSGETQYF.

The rearrangement uses TRBV5-1 and TRBJ1-4; tentative D call: TRBD1 (5 bases). The CDR3 is made up of 14 amino acids. V lost 4 bases, J lost 3 bases, and 10 bases lay in between. Germline V gene lookup returns CDR1 SGHRS and CDR2 YFSETQ. As DNA, the CDR3 is TGCGCCAGCAGCCGGGCAGGGCCTAATGAAAAACTGTTTTTT. It yields the protein CASSRAGPNEKLFF.

The chain links TRBV28 to TRBJ2-7, with 10 bases fitting TRBD2. The junction had 9 bases not matched to a gene; V was cut back by 6 bases and J by 4 bases. The germline V gene has CDR1 MDHEN and CDR2 SYDVKM. The CDR3 totals 15 residues. CDR3 amino acids: CASSLGTSEGYEQYF. The CDR3 coding sequence is TGTGCCAGCAGCCTAGGGACTAGCGAGGGATACGAGCAGTACTTC.

The chain joins TRBV4-3 to TRBJ1-3, with unresolved D. The CDR3 runs 17 residues. Germline V gene lookup returns CDR1 LGHNA and CDR2 YSLEER. V shed 3 bases and J shed 0 bases, with 15 bases lying between them. CDR3 amino acids: CASSQMRAPNSGNTIYF. CDR3 bases: TGCGCCAGCAGCCAGATGCGGGCACCGAACTCTGGAAACACCATATATTTT.

This rearrangement joins TRBV18 to TRBJ1-3, with D possibly being TRBD1 (5 bases). The CDR3 loop spans 15 amino acids. V gave up 5 bases and J gave up 4 bases, with 15 bases separating them. Germline V gene lookup returns CDR1 KGHSH and CDR2 LQKENI. Written as DNA, the CDR3 is TGTGCCAGCTCAGGGGCCTCGGCTGTCGGAAACACCATATATTTT. This sequence encodes CASSGASAVGNTIYF.

This clone occurred once. The rearrangement joins TRBV6-5 to TRBJ1-5, with D possibly matching TRBD1 (5 bases). From germline, CDR1 is MNHEY and CDR2 SVGAGI. The CDR3 loop spans 15 amino acids. Between the trimmed V and J ends, which lost 6 bases and 1 base, there was a span of 13 bases. The DNA of the CDR3 is TGTGCCAGCAGCCGAACAGGTGCGAGCAATCAGCCCCAGCATTTT. Its translation is CASSRTGASNQPQHF.

This chain uses TRBV7-9 with TRBJ2-1; 8 nucleotides line up with TRBD2. After removal of 5 bases from V and 12 bases from J, the junction contained 6 bases not matched to a gene. The CDR3 covers 12 residues. Germline CDR1 reads SEHNR; CDR2 reads FQNEAQ (reference sequence). DNA for the CDR3: TGTGCCAGCAGCAATGATCTAGCGGGGCAGTTCTTC. This gives the protein CASSNDLAGQFF.